The 8 T cell receptor beta chains reported below all come from one sample, sequenced in a study of T-cell reconstitution after alpha-beta-depleted transplantation in children. TCRbeta library preparation incorporated unique molecular identifiers. Via MiXCR, TCRdb re-called the PCR reads, giving one row per CDR3 protein. The table records hundreds of thousands of distinct CDR3 sequences, 11% of them present only once. The sequenced sample was peripheral blood, obtained 180 days after TCRalphabeta/CD19-depleted stem cell transplant. Every receptor here comes from a male patient aged 2 to 9 who had a stem cell transplant for chronic granulomatous disease, so the T cells may come from the graft donor.

This clonotype was counted many times. The chain links TRBV10-3 to TRBJ2-7; D unresolved. V was cut by 10 bases and J by 2 bases, with 9 bases left in between. Looked up from germline, CDR1 is ENHRY and CDR2 is SYGVKD. CDR3 size: 11 residues. The CDR3 region is CATSRTYEQYF. The CDR3 coding sequence is TGTGCCACAAGCCGGACCTACGAGCAGTACTTC.

The sample holds many counts of this clonotype. V gene TRBV7-3 combines with J gene TRBJ2-1; 7 nucleotides align to TRBD2. V gave up 3 bases and J gave up 5 bases; unmatched junction bases: 7. CDR3 length: 15 residues. Per germline, CDR1 SGHTA and CDR2 FQGTGA. This CDR3 reads CASSFVGSGDNEQFF. The CDR3 DNA reads as TGTGCCAGCAGCTTTGTGGGGAGCGGGGACAATGAGCAGTTCTTC. The full variable domain, with the rest looked up from reference TRBV7-3 and TRBJ2-1, is GAGVSQTPSNKVTEKGKYVELRCDPISGHTALYWYRQSLGQGPEFLIYFQGTGAADDSGLPNDRFFAVRPEGSVSTLKIQRTERGDSAVYLCASSFVGSGDNEQFFGPGTRLTVL.

The V gene is TRBV18, the J gene TRBJ2-1; 7 bases map to TRBD1. Trimming removed 3 bases from V and 7 bases from J; junction bases left unmatched: 9. The CDR3 spans 15 residues. CDR1 is KGHSH, CDR2 LQKENI, per germline. CDR3 DNA: TGTGCCAGCTCACCGAGAGACAGGGTGAGGAATGAGCAGTTCTTC. This sequence encodes CASSPRDRVRNEQFF.

This clonotype showed up many times. This sequence joins TRBV10-3 and TRBJ2-5; D gene uncertain. V lost 2 bases, J lost 5 bases, and 12 bases lay in between. CDR1 and CDR2 from the germline V gene are ENHRY and SYGVKD. This CDR3 is 14 amino acids long. The CDR3 loop reads CAISEGWGSETQYF. CDR3 DNA sequence: TGTGCCATCAGTGAGGGGTGGGGATCCGAGACCCAGTACTTC.

This clonotype was picked up a small number of times. The rearrangement joins TRBV19 to TRBJ2-2, with D possibly being TRBD2 (6 bases). Deletions cut 5 bases from V and 6 bases from J, with 10 bases between. The CDR3 loop spans 13 amino acids. CDR1 is LNHDA, CDR2 SQIVND, per germline (reference sequence). CDR3 loop: CASSARRAGELFF. DNA of the CDR3: TGTGCCAGTAGTGCCCGGAGGGCCGGGGAGCTGTTTTTT.

The sample holds many counts of this clonotype. J is TRBJ2-7 and V is TRBV29-1; D not resolved. The CDR3 loop spans 12 amino acids. In germline, CDR1 is SQVTM, CDR2 ANQGSEA. Deletions cut 4 bases from V and 5 bases from J, with 12 bases between. The CDR3 sequence: CSVGSPKNEQYF. The CDR3 region has the DNA TGCAGCGTTGGTAGCCCAAAGAACGAGCAGTACTTC.

This clonotype was counted ten times or more. The CDR3 loop reads CASSLGPLQGMAEQFF. The CDR3 nucleotides read TGCGCCAGCAGCTTGGGTCCTCTACAGGGGATGGCTGAGCAGTTCTTC. This chain joins TRBV5-1 and TRBJ2-1; TRBD1 matches 7 bases. The CDR3 has 16 amino acids. V lost 0 bases, J lost 9 bases, and 12 bases stayed unmatched. The germline V gene encodes CDR1 SGHRS and CDR2 YFSETQ.

This clonotype has ten or more counts. This chain joins TRBV7-9 and TRBJ1-1, with D perhaps TRBD1 (6 bases). The CDR3 spans 12 residues. CDR1 is SEHNR and CDR2 is FQNEAQ in the germline V gene (reference sequence). The V end was cut by 6 bases, the J end by 3 bases, with 8 bases between. The CDR3 is CASRQGYTEAFF. CDR3 DNA sequence: TGTGCCAGCAGACAGGGCTACACTGAAGCTTTCTTT.